The 10 T cell receptor beta chains reported below all come from one sample, sequenced in a study of beta chain features in type 1 diabetes. Study-wide results and caveats: People with Type 1 diabetes carried modestly yet significantly shorter TCRB CDR3s in all four CD4+ subsets.

These TCRs are of unknown antigen specificity. Of the isolated RNA, all was reverse transcribed, and so the sequenced material was expressed TCRB transcripts. Only in-frame clones appear in the TCRdb table, and some are missing; sequencing was by immunoSEQ multiplex PCR. The data hold around 16,000 clones, with just over 70% observed a single time. Sequenced input: stem cell memory CD4+ T cells from blood. These receptors were taken from a man aged 25-45 years with type 1 diabetes.

This clone was seen more than once but under ten times. The rearrangement joins TRBV20-1 to TRBJ1-5, with D unresolved. The CDR3 consists of 10 residues. Trimming cost V 4 bases and J 6 bases, with 4 bases left between them. The germline V gene encodes CDR1 DFQATT and CDR2 SNEGSKA (reference sequence). This chain's CDR3 is CSANRQPQHF. CDR3 sequence (DNA): TGCAGTGCTAATCGTCAGCCCCAGCATTTT.

This clone was counted only a few times. The chain uses TRBV5-1 and TRBJ1-2, with a weak D call TRBD1 (5 bases). Germline CDR1 SGHRS, CDR2 YFSETQ. The V gene lost 0 bases and the J gene lost 4 bases, with 10 bases spanning the gap. This CDR3 comprises 14 residues. Here the CDR3 reads CASSLGQQTYGYTF. The CDR3 DNA sequence: TGCGCCAGCAGCTTGGGACAGCAGACCTATGGCTACACCTTC.

The gene calls are TRBV7-9 and TRBJ2-4; 7 bases agree with TRBD1. CDR1 SEHNR and CDR2 FQNEAQ come from the germline V gene (reference sequence). Unmatched junction bases numbered 6, after V lost 0 bases and J lost 4 bases. The CDR3 sequence is 16 residues long. The CDR3 DNA sequence: TGTGCCAGCAGCTTAGCAGTTTCGACAGGGAAAAACATTCAGTACTTC. Translated: CASSLAVSTGKNIQYF.

The V gene is TRBV5-1, the J gene TRBJ2-1, with 7 bases that match TRBD1. J gave up 5 bases and V 0 bases, and 8 bases lay outside the gene matches. Germline CDR1 SGHRS, CDR2 YFSETQ. CDR3 length equals 16 residues. DNA for the CDR3: TGCGCCAGCAGCTTGGCGGGGACAGTACGGAACAATGAGCAGTTCTTC. It translates to CASSLAGTVRNNEQFF.

The chain is built from TRBV2 and TRBJ2-3, with D unresolved. The CDR3 runs 15 residues. With 2 bases removed from V and 0 bases from J, the gap between germline ends came to 9 bases. Germline V gene lookup returns CDR1 SNHLY and CDR2 FYNNEI. The CDR3 coding sequence is TGTGCCAGCAGTGAACCCCAAACTAGCACAGATACGCAGTATTTT. Amino acid sequence: CASSEPQTSTDTQYF.

This rearrangement joins TRBV18 to TRBJ2-6; D ambiguous. V lost 2 bases and J lost 11, with 7 bases in between. This CDR3 spans 12 amino acids. CDR1 is KGHSH, CDR2 LQKENI, per germline. The CDR3 loop reads CASSPFFDVLTF. The CDR3 bases are TGTGCCAGCTCACCATTTTTCGACGTCCTGACTTTC.

The chain recombines TRBV5-4 with TRBJ2-3; weak D call: TRBD2 (6 bases). The CDR3 contains 15 residues. The V end was cut by 1 base, the J end by 3 bases, with 12 bases between. Germline V gene sequence: CDR1 SGHNT, CDR2 YYREEE (reference sequence). CDR3 sequence: CASSLKASETDTQYF. The CDR3 coding sequence is TGTGCCAGCAGCTTGAAGGCTAGCGAAACAGATACGCAGTATTTT.

This clone was counted once. The V gene is TRBV29-1, the J gene TRBJ2-5; TRBD2 is a possible D gene (7 bases). The J call is doubtful: the DNA matches TRBJ2-7 better. The CDR3 loop spans 14 amino acids. Per germline, CDR1 SQVTM and CDR2 ANQGSEA. CDR3 nucleotides: TGCAGCCCTGGGGGGGGGCTACCTCCTGGCGAGCAGTACTTC. It specifies CSPGGGLPPGEQYF.

The rearrangement joins TRBV28 to TRBJ2-3, with 8 bases identical to TRBD2. V lost 6 bases, J lost 5 bases, and 10 bases stayed unmatched. Germline lookup yields CDR1 MDHEN and CDR2 SYDVKM. This CDR3 is built from 15 residues. CDR3 protein: CASSLPGGAVDTQYF. In DNA form, the CDR3 reads TGTGCCAGCAGCCTACCCGGGGGGGCAGTAGATACGCAGTATTTT.

The chain recombines TRBV30 with TRBJ1-5; 12 bases align to TRBD1. The CDR3 extends over 18 amino acids. V was clipped by 3 bases and J by 3 bases; unmatched bases: 12. CDR1 GTSNPN and CDR2 SVGIG come from the germline V gene (reference sequence). The CDR3 loop reads CAWSRDRGLGGTNQPQHF. In DNA, the CDR3 is TGTGCCTGGAGCCGGGACAGGGGGCTAGGGGGGACCAATCAGCCCCAGCATTTT. Together with reference TRBV30 and TRBJ1-5, the CDR3 gives the full variable domain: SQTIHQWPATLVQPVGSPLSLECTVEGTSNPNLYWYRQAAGRGLQLLFYSVGIGQISSEVPQNLSASRPQDRQFILSSKKLLLSDSGFYLCAWSRDRGLGGTNQPQHFGDGTRLSIL.